The 16 T cell receptor beta chains below were found in one sample sequenced in a study of CD8 T cells in Susac syndrome. An amount of RNA that ranged from about 0.45 to 1 ug was reverse transcribed with random hexamers. Each CDR3 protein gets one entry after TCRdb re-called the immunoSEQ multiplex PCR reads with MiXCR. The data show about 110,000 distinct CDR3 sequences, about 96% seen once. Sequencing was carried out using CD4+ T cells from PBMCs. The receptor source for this set is a human donor in good health.

The chain joins TRBV20-1 to TRBJ2-5; D gene ambiguous. The ends were cut back, 6 bases at V and 5 bases at J, with 10 bases in the middle. Germline CDR1 DFQATT, CDR2 SNEGSKA (reference sequence). This CDR3 is built from 11 residues. CDR3 sequence reads: CSAPPRETQYF. The CDR3 DNA reads as TGCAGTGCCCCACCTCGGGAGACCCAGTACTTC.

The chain employs TRBV20-1 and TRBJ1-5; 8 bases map to TRBD1. V was pared by 6 bases and J by 0 bases, with 10 bases of the junction left unmatched. This CDR3 comprises 16 residues. Germline CDR1 DFQATT, CDR2 SNEGSKA (reference sequence). CDR3 amino acids: CSALRTGKNSNQPQHF. The CDR3 nucleotides are TGCAGTGCCCTTCGGACAGGGAAAAATAGCAATCAGCCCCAGCATTTT.

The CDR3 sequence: CASSAGLSRQETQYF. CDR3 nucleotides: TGTGCCAGCAGTGCCGGACTATCGCGCCAAGAGACCCAGTACTTC. The chain carries TRBV2 and TRBJ2-5, with D possibly matching TRBD2 (6 bases). Germline V lookup: CDR1 SNHLY, CDR2 FYNNEI. The CDR3 has 15 residues. V was pared by 4 bases and J by 1 base, with 13 bases between.

The V call is TRBV27, the J call TRBJ2-4; tentatively, D is TRBD1 (6 bases). V was pared by 6 bases and J by 2 bases, with 11 bases between. CDR3 length: 14 amino acids. Germline loops: CDR1 MNHEY, CDR2 SMNVEV (reference sequence). CDR3 loop: CASRLQGPKNIQYF. CDR3 nucleotides: TGTGCCAGCAGATTACAGGGACCCAAAAACATTCAGTACTTC.

V and J are TRBV30 and TRBJ1-2; TRBD1 matches at 8 bases. Germline V gives CDR1 GTSNPN, CDR2 SVGIG (reference sequence). V lost 0 bases to trimming and J lost 0 bases; unmatched junction nucleotides: 15. This CDR3 region has 19 residues. Here the CDR3 reads CAWSVGGRGRSRANYGYTF. The CDR3 DNA follows: TGTGCCTGGAGTGTAGGAGGCAGGGGGCGAAGCAGAGCTAACTATGGCTACACCTTC.

The genes are TRBV29-1 and TRBJ2-1, with D possibly TRBD2 on 5 matching bases. This CDR3 contains 12 residues. V lost 4 bases to trimming and J lost 8 bases, with 12 bases between them. In germline, CDR1 is SQVTM, CDR2 ANQGSEA. CDR3 residues: CSVGLSVYEQFF. The CDR3 DNA reads TGCAGCGTTGGCCTTAGCGTGTATGAGCAGTTCTTC.

V is TRBV7-9 and J is TRBJ2-3; D remains unclear. The CDR3 totals 12 residues. V was shortened by 3 bases and J by 4 bases, with 5 bases between the two germline ends. Germline V gene lookup returns CDR1 SEHNR and CDR2 FQNEAQ (reference sequence). The CDR3 sequence: CASSLSSDTQYF. For the CDR3, the DNA is TGTGCCAGCAGCTTGAGCTCAGATACGCAGTATTTT.

This chain joins TRBV5-6 and TRBJ2-4; 7 bases fit TRBD1. The CDR3 loop spans 16 amino acids. Germline trimming cut 4 bases from V and 0 bases from J; bases unmatched to any gene: 7. Germline-derived CDR1 and CDR2 are SGHDT and YYEEEE. The CDR3 DNA sequence: TGTGCCAGCAGCCGCGTGGGACAGCTAGCCAAAAACATTCAGTACTTC. This sequence encodes CASSRVGQLAKNIQYF.

CDR3: CAISGSGLPTDTQYF. Written as DNA, the CDR3 is TGTGCCATCAGTGGTAGCGGCCTGCCCACAGATACGCAGTATTTT. The rearrangement links TRBV10-3 to TRBJ2-3; D perhaps matches TRBD2 (6 bases). V lost 4 bases, J lost 2 bases, and 13 bases lay in between. Germline V gene lookup returns CDR1 ENHRY and CDR2 SYGVKD. The CDR3 length is 15 residues.

V and J are TRBV7-9 and TRBJ2-7; 11 bases are a match to TRBD2. The CDR3 sequence is 14 residues long. V lost 6 bases to trimming and J lost 7 bases; unmatched junction nucleotides: 8. Germline V gene lookup returns CDR1 SEHNR and CDR2 FQNEAQ (reference sequence). CDR3 nucleotide sequence: TGTGCCAGCAGGATAGCGGGGGGGCGGAGTGAGCAGTACTTC. This translates into CASRIAGGRSEQYF.

The CDR3 DNA is TGTGCCAGCAGCCCAAGACTGGGCGAGAGCACTGAAGCTTTCTTT. Protein sequence: CASSPRLGESTEAFF. The rearrangement joins TRBV6-5 to TRBJ1-1; D is uncertain. CDR3 length: 15 amino acids. Deletions cut 6 bases from V and 4 bases from J, with 18 bases between. CDR1 is MNHEY and CDR2 is SVGAGI in the germline V gene.

The rearrangement joins TRBV4-1 to TRBJ2-7; weak D call: TRBD1 (5 bases). The length of the CDR3 is 17 residues. The V end was cut by 0 bases, the J end by 2 bases, with 17 bases between. From germline, CDR1 is MGHRA and CDR2 YSYEKL. CDR3 DNA sequence: TGCGCCAGCAGCCAAGATCGTTGGCTTCCAGGGACCTACGAGCAGTACTTC. Translated, it gives CASSQDRWLPGTYEQYF.

The V gene is TRBV6-2 or TRBV6-3, the J gene TRBJ2-1, with D possibly TRBD1 on 6 matching bases. V was clipped by 6 bases and J by 0 bases, with 15 bases between them. The germline CDR1 and CDR2 sequences are MNHEY and SVGEGT. The CDR3 consists of 16 residues. This CDR3 reads CASSSRDRFSYNEQFF. CDR3 DNA: TGTGCCAGCAGCTCCCGAGACAGGTTCTCCTACAATGAGCAGTTCTTC.

The CDR3 region is CASSLTGRDGYTF. CDR3 nucleotide sequence: TGTGCCAGCAGCCTGACAGGGAGGGATGGCTACACCTTC. This chain links TRBV2 with TRBJ1-2, with 7 positions matching TRBD1. This CDR3 contains 13 residues. With 6 bases clipped from V and 6 bases from J, the junction kept 7 bases outside the gene matches. Per the germline V gene, CDR1 is SNHLY and CDR2 is FYNNEI.

This sequence joins TRBV25-1 and TRBJ2-7, with TRBD1 identical over 8 bases. CDR1 and CDR2 (germline): MGHDK, SYGVNS. Losses at the gene ends were 2 bases for V and 2 bases for J; bases not matched to a gene: 2. The CDR3 spans 14 residues. CDR3 in DNA: TGTGCCAGCAGTGAAACAGGGGGTGCCTACGAGCAGTACTTC. Translating gives CASSETGGAYEQYF.

The V and J genes are TRBV28 and TRBJ1-5; 8 bases fit TRBD1. V lost 7 bases, J lost 7 bases, and 3 bases stayed unmatched. The germline V gene encodes CDR1 MDHEN and CDR2 SYDVKM. This CDR3 is built from 12 residues. The chain's CDR3 is CASTGGRQPQHF. DNA of the CDR3: TGTGCCAGCACAGGGGGCAGACAGCCCCAGCATTTT. Using reference TRBV28 and TRBJ1-5 for the parts outside the CDR3, the full variable domain is DVKVTQSSRYLVKRTGEKVFLECVQDMDHENMFWYRQDPGLGLRLIYFSYDVKMKEKGDIPEGYSVSREKKERFSLILESASTNQTSMYLCASTGGRQPQHFGDGTRLSIL.